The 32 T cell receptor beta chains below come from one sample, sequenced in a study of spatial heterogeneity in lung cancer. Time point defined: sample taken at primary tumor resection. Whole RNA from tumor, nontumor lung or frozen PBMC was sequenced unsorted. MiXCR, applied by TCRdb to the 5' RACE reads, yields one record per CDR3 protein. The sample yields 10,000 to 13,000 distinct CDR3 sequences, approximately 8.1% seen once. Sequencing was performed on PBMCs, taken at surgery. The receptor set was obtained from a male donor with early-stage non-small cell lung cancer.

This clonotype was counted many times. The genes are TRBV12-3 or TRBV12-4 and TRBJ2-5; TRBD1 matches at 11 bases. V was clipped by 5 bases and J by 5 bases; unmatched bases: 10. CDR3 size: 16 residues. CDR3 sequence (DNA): TGTGCCAGCAGTGCCTATGGACAGGGGGCGAAGGAGACCCAGTACTTC. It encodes CASSAYGQGAKETQYF.

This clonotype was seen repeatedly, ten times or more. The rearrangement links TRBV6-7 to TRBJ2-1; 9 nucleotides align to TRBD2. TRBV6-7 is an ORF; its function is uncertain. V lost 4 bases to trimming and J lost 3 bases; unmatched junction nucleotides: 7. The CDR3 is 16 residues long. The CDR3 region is CASSSPRTSDYNEQFF. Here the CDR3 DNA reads TGTGCCAGCAGTTCCCCAAGGACTAGCGACTACAATGAGCAGTTCTTC.

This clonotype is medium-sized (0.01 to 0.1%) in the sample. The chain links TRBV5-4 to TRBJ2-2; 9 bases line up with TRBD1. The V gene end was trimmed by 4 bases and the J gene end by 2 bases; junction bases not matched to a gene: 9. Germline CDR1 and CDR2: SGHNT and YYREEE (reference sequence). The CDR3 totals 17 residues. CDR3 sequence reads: CASSPPWDRENTGELFF. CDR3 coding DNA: TGTGCCAGCAGCCCCCCCTGGGACAGGGAAAACACCGGGGAGCTGTTTTTT.

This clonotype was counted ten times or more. This chain's CDR3 is CASTQGRLYEQYF. DNA for the CDR3: TGTGCCAGCACCCAGGGTCGTCTATACGAGCAGTACTTC. This chain joins TRBV6-2 or TRBV6-3 and TRBJ2-7; maybe TRBD1 (5 bases). Germline-derived CDR1 and CDR2 are MNHEY and SVGEGT. The CDR3 is 13 amino acids. V lost 7 bases to trimming and J lost 4 bases, with 14 bases between them.

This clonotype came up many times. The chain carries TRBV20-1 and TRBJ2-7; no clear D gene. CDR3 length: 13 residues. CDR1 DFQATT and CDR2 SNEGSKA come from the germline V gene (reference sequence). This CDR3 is CSATTATIYEQYF. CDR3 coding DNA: TGCAGCGCCACCACAGCGACCATCTACGAGCAGTACTTC.

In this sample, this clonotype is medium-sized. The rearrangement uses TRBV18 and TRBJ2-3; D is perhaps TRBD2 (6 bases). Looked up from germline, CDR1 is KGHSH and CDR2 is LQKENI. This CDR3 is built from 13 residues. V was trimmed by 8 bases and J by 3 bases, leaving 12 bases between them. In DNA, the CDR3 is TGTGCCAGCGCAACACGGGAGACAGATACGCAGTATTTT. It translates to CASATRETDTQYF.

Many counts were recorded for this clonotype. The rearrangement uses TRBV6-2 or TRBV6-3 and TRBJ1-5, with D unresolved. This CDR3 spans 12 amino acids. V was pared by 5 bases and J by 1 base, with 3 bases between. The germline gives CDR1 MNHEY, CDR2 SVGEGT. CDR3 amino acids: CASSRSNQPQHF. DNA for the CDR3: TGTGCCAGCAGTCGGAGCAATCAGCCCCAGCATTTT.

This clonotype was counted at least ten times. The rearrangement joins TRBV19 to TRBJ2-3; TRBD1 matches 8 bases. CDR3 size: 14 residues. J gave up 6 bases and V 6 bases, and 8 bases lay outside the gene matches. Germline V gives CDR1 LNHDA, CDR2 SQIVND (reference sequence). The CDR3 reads CASRPQGAGDTQYF. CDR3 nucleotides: TGTGCCAGTAGACCCCAGGGGGCTGGTGATACGCAGTATTTT.

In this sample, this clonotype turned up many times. The CDR3 spells CASSKGGGRHTDTQYF. The CDR3 DNA follows: TGTGCCAGCAGCAAAGGGGGCGGGAGACACACAGATACGCAGTATTTT. The chain has TRBV7-9 and TRBJ2-3; D assignment may be TRBD1 or TRBD2 (7 bases each). The germline gives CDR1 SEHNR, CDR2 FQNEAQ (reference sequence). Trimming cost V 5 bases and J 2 bases, with 17 bases left between them. The CDR3 length is 16 residues.

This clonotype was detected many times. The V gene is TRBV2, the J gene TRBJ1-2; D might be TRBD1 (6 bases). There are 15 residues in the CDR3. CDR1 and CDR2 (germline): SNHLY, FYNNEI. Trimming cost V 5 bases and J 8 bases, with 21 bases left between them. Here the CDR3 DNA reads TGTGCCAGCAGTTTCCGAGGGGGGGCGGATGAAGGCTACACCTTC. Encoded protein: CASSFRGGADEGYTF. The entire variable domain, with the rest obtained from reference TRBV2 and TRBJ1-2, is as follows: EPEVTQTPSHQVTQMGQEVILRCVPISNHLYFYWYRQILGQKVEFLVSFYNNEISEKSEIFDDQFSVERPDGSNFTLKIRSTKLEDSAMYFCASSFRGGADEGYTFGSGTRLTVV.

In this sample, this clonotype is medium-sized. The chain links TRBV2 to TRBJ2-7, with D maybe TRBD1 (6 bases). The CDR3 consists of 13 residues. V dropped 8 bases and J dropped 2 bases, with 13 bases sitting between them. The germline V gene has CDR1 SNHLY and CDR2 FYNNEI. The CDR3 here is CASGRGPTYEQYF. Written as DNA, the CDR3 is TGTGCCAGCGGCAGGGGCCCGACCTACGAGCAGTACTTC.

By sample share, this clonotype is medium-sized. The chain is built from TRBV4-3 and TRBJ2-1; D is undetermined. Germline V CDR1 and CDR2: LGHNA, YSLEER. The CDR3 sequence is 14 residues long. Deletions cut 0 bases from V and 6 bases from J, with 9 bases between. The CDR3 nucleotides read TGCGCCAGCAGCCAAGACCTGGCGAGCAATGAGCAGTTCTTC. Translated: CASSQDLASNEQFF.

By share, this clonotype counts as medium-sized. CDR3 sequence: CASSQDEQEGETQYF. Written as DNA, the CDR3 is TGCGCCAGCAGCCAAGATGAGCAAGAGGGAGAGACCCAGTACTTC. The chain is built from TRBV4-3 and TRBJ2-5; perhaps TRBD2 as D (5 bases). This CDR3 comprises 15 residues. V dropped 0 bases and J dropped 4 bases, with 12 bases sitting between them. The V gene's germline CDR1 is LGHNA and CDR2 YSLEER.

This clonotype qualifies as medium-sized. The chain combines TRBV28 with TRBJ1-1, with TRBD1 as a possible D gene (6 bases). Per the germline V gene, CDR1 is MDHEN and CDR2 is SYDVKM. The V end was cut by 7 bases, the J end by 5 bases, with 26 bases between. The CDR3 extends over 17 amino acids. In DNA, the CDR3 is TGTGCCAGCAACACAAACGTCGGGGGCCATTCGAGGACTGAAGCTTTCTTT. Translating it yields CASNTNVGGHSRTEAFF.

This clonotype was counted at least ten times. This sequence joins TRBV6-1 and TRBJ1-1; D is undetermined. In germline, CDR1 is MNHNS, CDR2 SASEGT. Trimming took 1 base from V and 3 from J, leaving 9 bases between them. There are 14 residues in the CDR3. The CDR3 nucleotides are TGTGCCAGCAGTGAAGAAGGCAGATACACTGAAGCTTTCTTT. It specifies CASSEEGRYTEAFF.

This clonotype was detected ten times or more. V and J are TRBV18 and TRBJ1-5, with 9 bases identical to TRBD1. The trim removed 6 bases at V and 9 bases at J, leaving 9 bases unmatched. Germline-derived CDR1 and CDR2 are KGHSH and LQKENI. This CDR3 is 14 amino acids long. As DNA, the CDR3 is TGTGCCAGCTCGGGGACAGGGTATTTCGGGCCCCAGCATTTT. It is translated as CASSGTGYFGPQHF.

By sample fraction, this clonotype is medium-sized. Here the CDR3 reads CASSPDRGRDEQYF. DNA for the CDR3: TGCGCCAGCAGCCCGGACAGGGGGCGAGACGAGCAGTACTTC. V and J are TRBV5-1 and TRBJ2-7, with 11 bases lining up with TRBD1. This CDR3 is built from 14 residues. The junction had 5 bases not matched to a gene; V was cut back by 4 bases and J by 5 bases. Germline V gene data show CDR1 as SGHRS and CDR2 as YFSETQ.

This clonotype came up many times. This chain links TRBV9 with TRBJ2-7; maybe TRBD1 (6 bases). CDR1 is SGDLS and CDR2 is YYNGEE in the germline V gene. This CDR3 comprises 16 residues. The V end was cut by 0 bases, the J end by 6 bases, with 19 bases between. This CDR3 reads CASSVGGTGSLSEQYF. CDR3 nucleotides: TGTGCCAGCAGCGTAGGAGGTACAGGGTCTCTCAGCGAGCAGTACTTC.

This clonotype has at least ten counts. The CDR3 DNA reads as TGTGCCAGCAGCCAATTGGCCAACAGGCGAGCTAATGAAAAACTGTTTTTT. Protein sequence: CASSQLANRRANEKLFF. The V and J genes are TRBV3-1 and TRBJ1-4; perhaps TRBD1 as D (5 bases). Germline loops: CDR1 LGHDT, CDR2 YNNKEL (reference sequence). Trimming pared 2 bases from V and 3 bases from J, leaving 16 bases between. The CDR3 totals 17 residues.

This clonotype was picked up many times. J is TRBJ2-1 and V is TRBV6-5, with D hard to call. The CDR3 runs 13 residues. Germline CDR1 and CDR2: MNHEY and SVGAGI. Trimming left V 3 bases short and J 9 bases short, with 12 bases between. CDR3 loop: CASSYRVGSEQFF. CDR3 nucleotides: TGTGCCAGCAGTTATCGGGTTGGCAGTGAGCAGTTCTTC.

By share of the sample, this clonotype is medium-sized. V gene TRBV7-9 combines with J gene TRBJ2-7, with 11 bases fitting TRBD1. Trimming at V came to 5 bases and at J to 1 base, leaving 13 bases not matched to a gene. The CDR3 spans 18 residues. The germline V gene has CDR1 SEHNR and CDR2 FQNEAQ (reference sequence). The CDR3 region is CASSTPPGQGGISYEQYF. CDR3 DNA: TGTGCCAGCAGCACTCCACCGGGACAGGGGGGGATTTCCTACGAGCAGTACTTC.

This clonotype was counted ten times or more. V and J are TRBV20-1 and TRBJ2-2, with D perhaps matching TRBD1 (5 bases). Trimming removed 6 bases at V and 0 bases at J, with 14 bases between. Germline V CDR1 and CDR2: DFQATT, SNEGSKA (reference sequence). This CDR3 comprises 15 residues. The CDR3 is CSARVGVANTGELFF. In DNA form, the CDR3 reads TGCAGTGCCAGGGTGGGTGTCGCGAACACCGGGGAGCTGTTTTTT.

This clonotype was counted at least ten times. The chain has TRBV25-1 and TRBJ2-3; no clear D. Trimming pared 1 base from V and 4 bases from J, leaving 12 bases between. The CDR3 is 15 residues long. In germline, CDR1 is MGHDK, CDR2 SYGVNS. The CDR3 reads CASSESGYLADTQYF. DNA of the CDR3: TGTGCCAGCAGTGAATCGGGCTACTTGGCAGATACGCAGTATTTT. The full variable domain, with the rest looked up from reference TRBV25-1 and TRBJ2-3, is EADIYQTPRYLVIGTGKKITLECSQTMGHDKMYWYQQDPGMELHLIHYSYGVNSTEKGDLSSESTVSRIRTEHFPLTLESARPSHTSQYLCASSESGYLADTQYFGPGTRLTVL.

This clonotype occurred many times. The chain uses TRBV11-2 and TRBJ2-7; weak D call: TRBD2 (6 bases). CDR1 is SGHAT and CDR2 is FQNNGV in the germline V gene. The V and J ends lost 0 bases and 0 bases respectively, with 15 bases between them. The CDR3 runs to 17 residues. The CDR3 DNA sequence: TGTGCCAGCAGCTTAGATTCCGGGAGACTAAGCTCCTACGAGCAGTACTTC. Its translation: CASSLDSGRLSSYEQYF.

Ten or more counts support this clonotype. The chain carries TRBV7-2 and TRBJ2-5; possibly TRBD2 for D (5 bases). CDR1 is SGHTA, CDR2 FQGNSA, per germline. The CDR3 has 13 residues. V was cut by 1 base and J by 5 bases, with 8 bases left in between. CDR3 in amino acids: CASSLVTGETQYF. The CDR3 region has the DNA TGTGCCAGCAGCTTAGTTACGGGGGAGACCCAGTACTTC.

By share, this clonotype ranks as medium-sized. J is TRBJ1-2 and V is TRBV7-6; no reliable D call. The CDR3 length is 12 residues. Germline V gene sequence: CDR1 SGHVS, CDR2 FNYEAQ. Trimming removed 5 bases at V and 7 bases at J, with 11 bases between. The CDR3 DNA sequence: TGTGCCAGCAGCCCGGCCGGCTCTGGCTACACCTTC. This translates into CASSPAGSGYTF.

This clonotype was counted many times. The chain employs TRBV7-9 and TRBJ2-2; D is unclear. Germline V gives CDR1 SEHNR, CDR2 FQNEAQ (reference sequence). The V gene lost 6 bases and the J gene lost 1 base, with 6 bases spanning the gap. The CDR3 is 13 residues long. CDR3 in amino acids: CASRTLNTGELFF. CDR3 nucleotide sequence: TGTGCCAGCAGGACTCTGAACACCGGGGAGCTGTTTTTT.

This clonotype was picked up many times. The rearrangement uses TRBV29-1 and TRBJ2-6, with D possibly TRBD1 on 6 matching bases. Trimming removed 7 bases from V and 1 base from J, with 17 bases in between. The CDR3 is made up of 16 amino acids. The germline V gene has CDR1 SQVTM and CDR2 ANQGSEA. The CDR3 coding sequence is TGCAGCGCTAAGTCGCTCAGGGGATCTGGGGCCAACGTCCTGACTTTC. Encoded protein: CSAKSLRGSGANVLTF.

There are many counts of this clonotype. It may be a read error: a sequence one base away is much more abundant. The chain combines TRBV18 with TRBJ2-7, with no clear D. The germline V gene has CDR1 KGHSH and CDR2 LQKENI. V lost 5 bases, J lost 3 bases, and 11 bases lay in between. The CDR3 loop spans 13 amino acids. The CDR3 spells CASSSADNYEQYF. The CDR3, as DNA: TGTGCCAGCTCATCGGCAGACAACTACGAGCAGTACTTC.

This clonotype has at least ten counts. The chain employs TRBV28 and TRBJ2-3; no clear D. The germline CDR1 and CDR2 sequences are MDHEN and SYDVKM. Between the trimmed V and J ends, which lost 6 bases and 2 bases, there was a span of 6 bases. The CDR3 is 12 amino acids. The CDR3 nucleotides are TGTGCCAGCAGCCAATCCACAGATACGCAGTATTTT. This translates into CASSQSTDTQYF.

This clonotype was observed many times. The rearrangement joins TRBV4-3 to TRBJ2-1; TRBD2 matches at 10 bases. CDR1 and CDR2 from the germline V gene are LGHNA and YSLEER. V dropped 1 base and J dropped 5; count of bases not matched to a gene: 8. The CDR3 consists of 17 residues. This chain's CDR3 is CASSQGGSGGAHNEQFF. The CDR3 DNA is TGCGCCAGCAGCCAAGGAGGGAGCGGGGGGGCCCACAATGAGCAGTTCTTC.

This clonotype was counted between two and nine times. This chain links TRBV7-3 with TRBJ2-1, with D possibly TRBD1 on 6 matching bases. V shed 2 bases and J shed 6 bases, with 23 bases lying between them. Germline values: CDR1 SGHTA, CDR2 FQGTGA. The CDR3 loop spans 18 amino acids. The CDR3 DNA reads TGTGCCAGCAGCTTATCCACGGTCGGGACACCGCTCGGCAATGAGCAGTTCTTC. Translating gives CASSLSTVGTPLGNEQFF.